This T cell receptor beta chain was sequenced in a study of T-cell memory formation after mild COVID-19. The study's findings and limits: Mostly located in CM and EM were contracting CD4+ clones, with contracting CD8+ clones located in EMRA.

The 5'RACE method, run with constant-segment primers, produced TCR alpha and TCR beta cDNA libraries (carrying sample barcodes and UMIs). TCRdb re-analysed the 5' RACE reads in MiXCR, keeping a single row per CDR3 protein. The repertoire has approximately 450,000 distinct CDR3 sequences, around a sixth of them found once; the top ten carry over 9%. Turning to this clonotype: What it binds is not known.

The CDR3 covers 16 residues. V was clipped by 3 bases and J by 3 bases; unmatched bases: 6. Looked up from germline, CDR1 is KGHDR and CDR2 is SFDVKD. This clonotype originated in an adult woman who had mild COVID-19 (a few samples of this study predate the infection). Cell type and time point are not known. Sequences were obtained from PBMCs or a T cell subset sorted from them (not recorded which). V usage is TRBV24-1 and J usage is TRBJ2-3; 9 nucleotides line up with TRBD2. Written as DNA, the CDR3 is TGTGCCACCAGTGATCAGCGGGGGGCCTTTACAGATACGCAGTATTTT. Translating gives CATSDQRGAFTDTQYF.